This T cell receptor (beta chain) was recovered during a study of early T cells in non-severe SARS-CoV-2 infection. Study as a whole: Chains from this unsorted whole-blood bulk RNA could not be paired.

Researchers attached unique molecular identifiers to individual cDNA molecules. TCRdb redid the calling of the 5' RACE reads with MiXCR, one entry per CDR3 protein. This table holds approximately 58,000 distinct CDR3 sequences, approximately 6.2% found once. V lost 4 bases, J lost 3 bases, and 9 bases stayed unmatched. Germline values: CDR1 SGHNT, CDR2 YYREEE (reference sequence). The CDR3 length is 15 residues. This clonotype was recorded at least ten times. Its antigen is not known. Broader study findings: CD4 and private specificities were missed by VDJdb matching, which favored anti-spike CD8 responses.

Sequencing was performed on whole blood. This clonotype was sampled from an adult who was a healthcare worker with PCR-confirmed SARS-CoV-2 infection or an uninfected control (not recorded which). The chain recombines TRBV5-4 with TRBJ2-5; 7 nucleotides line up with TRBD1. Written as DNA, the CDR3 is TGTGCCAGCAGCCCAACTCCCACAGGGGAAGAGACCCAGTACTTC. Its translation: CASSPTPTGEETQYF.